This record covers a single TCR beta chain. Its antigen is unidentified. The germline gives CDR1 MNHEY, CDR2 SMNVEV (reference sequence). The V gene lost 3 bases and the J gene lost 2 bases, with 15 bases spanning the gap. This CDR3 spans 16 amino acids. This specimen belongs to a study of OX40 agonist ivuxolimab in advanced cancers. Study context: At around 81% male, the cohort had a mean age of 60 years, ranging from roughly 20 to 90.

The data were produced by immunoSEQ multiplex PCR, yet TCRdb's version contains in-frame clones alone and is incomplete. This table has roughly 42,000 clones, around 93% appearing once. Study results and limitations: Partial responders at 0.1-3.0 mg/kg showed near-lowest clonal expansion.

This chain uses TRBV27 with TRBJ2-3, with D perhaps TRBD2 (7 bases). The sample here was CD4+ or CD8+ T cells sorted from blood, taken in a trial of the OX40 agonist ivuxolimab. This receptor was obtained from an adult with an advanced solid tumor such as melanoma, head and neck, liver or kidney cancer. CDR3 sequence: CASSFVGGGLTDTQYF. The CDR3 DNA reads TGTGCCAGCAGTTTTGTTGGCGGGGGCCTCACAGATACGCAGTATTTT.